This entry is about one T cell receptor beta chain. This clonotype occurred a few times. The specificity of this receptor is unknown. No clone much larger than this one lies a single base away; base qualities are absent. The library came from RT-PCR. The sequencer was an Illumina HiSeq 2500. In TCRdb, the public reads were trimmed at Q25 with fastp and aligned with MiXCR, with productive beta chains retained. Rows are combined by CDR3 protein, so each entry shows the most common genes and DNA. The sample profile shows a few hundred thousand distinct CDR3 sequences; approximately 10% of them were found once. The leading ten clones occupy roughly 9.6% of the sample. The CDR3 sequence holds 14 residues, the cysteine and phenylalanine included. The DNA shown is the 42-base CDR3, in frame from base 1. V is cut back by 3 bases and J by 3 bases, with 4 bases in the junction unmatched. From a lookup of the germline V gene, CDR1 and CDR2 are SGHDN and FVKESK.

These data originate in a study of response to subunit inactivated influenza vaccine (dated 2018 in TCRdb). Describing the broader study: The study used deep quantitative T cell receptor repertoire profiling to track responses to a trivalent subunit inactivated influenza vaccine. General findings and caveats noted by the study authors: It was suggested by the authors that each seasonal influenza vaccination may recruit only a limited number of new T cells.

This sample also belongs to another study, concerning T cells expressing NK-cell markers. That second publication adds: 5'RACE template switching, by which a universal primer site and unique molecular identifiers were added, was used to make TCR beta cDNA libraries. Three sorted T-cell subsets (CD3+CD56+NKG2C+, CD3+CD56+NKG2C- and CD3+CD56-NKG2C+) from eight donors had their TCR beta-chain repertoires profiled. Among the eight sequenced donors, seven were HCMV-seropositive and one was HCMV-seronegative. To restrict sorting to alphabetaTCR-expressing T cells, an anti-gammadeltaTCR antibody was added in several experiments. In more than five donors, the dominant CD3+CD56+NKG2C+ clonotypes ranked among the top 10 CD8+ clonotypes, making up about 1.0-8% of CD8+ T cells. Those dominant clonotypes were again the most abundant among CD3+CD56-NKG2C+ cells in a few donors, at about 25-60.1%. Whether the expanded NKG2C-expressing T cell clones were specific for HCMV antigens was left unclear. Randomly selected healthy volunteers, three men and five women, were used as the eight sequenced donors. HCMV serostatus was determined by detecting HCMV-specific IgG in serum with a commercial ELISA kit. Ficoll density gradient centrifugation was used to isolate peripheral blood mononuclear cells from blood. For five to seven donors, unsorted PBMC were also used to sequence bulk peripheral blood T-cell repertoires. Priming for cDNA synthesis came from the TCR beta constant segment, and two successive PCR amplification steps followed. The libraries were sequenced on Illumina HiSeq 2000/2500, MiSeq or NextSeq, producing 2 x 150 bp reads. MIGEC handled demultiplexing of the reads and grouping by UMI, while MiTCR was used to assemble and quantify clonotypes. To exclude erroneous sequences, only TCR cDNA sequences supported by at least two reads were retained. The tcR package was used for downstream repertoire analysis, and clonotypes were matched between fractions using CDR3 nucleotide sequence together with V segment. VDJmatch was used to annotate antigen specificity against VDJdb, with one amino acid substitution allowed in CDR3.

The starting material was PBMCs from blood, obtained on the day of vaccination. The rearrangement joined TRBV14 to TRBJ2-7, with 8 bases in between that match TRBD2. The origin of this receptor is a man aged 50 to 59 who received an inactivated influenza vaccine. Donor details come from another sample of the same person, matched by shared clones. The bases read TGTGCCAGCAGCCACGGGACTAGATACTACGAGCAGTACTTC. Its protein product is CASSHGTRYYEQYF.